The sequence of this TCR beta chain was determined in a study of cytomegalovirus exposure and HLA in healthy donors. In the study overall: Out of around 360 genotyped donors, roughly 78% belonged to the Caucasian-associated ancestry cluster. General observations from the study: Solely CMV serostatus was available to characterize immune exposure.

V gave up 7 bases and J gave up 0 bases; unmatched junction bases: 5. This CDR3 contains 14 residues. Per germline, CDR1 SQVTM and CDR2 ANQGSEA. Unrecorded immune exposures were likely, despite nominal health at sampling. Primers for the PCR totalled 60 Vbeta and 13 Jbeta. TCRdb's copy holds only in-frame clones and misses some; the assay was immunoSEQ multiplex PCR. The sample shows roughly 100,000 clones, 65% to 80% of them seen only once. About this clone itself: Its antigen is still unknown.

This chain uses TRBV29-1 with TRBJ2-2; 7 bases agree with TRBD1. This TCR was recovered from a male donor in good health and CMV-seronegative. The specimen sequenced was PBMCs. CDR3 in DNA: TGCAGCGCTTCGACAGGGTCGAACACCGGGGAGCTGTTTTTT. As protein: CSASTGSNTGELFF.